This T cell receptor beta chain was found in a study of T cell repertoires in cytomegalovirus infection. Study-level information: CMV epitopes, recently identified HLA-C-restricted and well-studied HLA-B-restricted, were used. Whole-study results and caveats: Of the TCR beta families, the public ones yielded a cumulative frequency that identified carriers of CMV plus the relevant HLA.

TCRdb used MiXCR to reprocess the reads, holding one entry per CDR3 protein. The repertoire consists of approximately 600,000 distinct CDR3 sequences, with approximately 40% occurring once and the leading ten covering roughly 50%. Trimming took 4 bases from V and 3 from J; bases not matched to a gene: 4. The V gene's germline CDR1 is SNHLY and CDR2 FYNNEI. The CDR3 is made up of 17 amino acids. This clonotype was found a few times. Its specificity is not known. Source: cultured PBMCs, taken from culture after CMV antigen stimulation. The receptor was derived from a human donor in good health (CMV status not recorded). Some clones in this sample may be carry-over from other donors' samples. This sequence joins TRBV2 and TRBJ2-1; TRBD2 agrees at 15 bases. In nucleotides, the CDR3 is TGTGCCAGCAGTGGGACTAGCGGGGGGGCCATCTACAATGAGCAGTTCTTC. Translating it yields CASSGTSGGAIYNEQFF.